A selection of T cell receptor beta chains follows, all from one sample in a study of Tregs in tolerant kidney transplant recipients. Repertoires were generated with immunoSEQ multiplex PCR, while TCRdb's copy carries only in-frame clones and drops some. The sample records 240,000 or so clones, approximately 83% being singletons. The sample comprised CD4+ T cells from blood. The receptor set was obtained from a human donor in good health. Each CDR3 is given with its conserved first and last residue. Each record gives: D gene, J gene, V gene, clone size, CDR3 DNA, CDR3 protein. The D gene is left open where the match is weak. The listing skips clone size in some rows; elsewhere it reads once, few, many or a size class.

>TRBD1|TRBJ2-7|TRBV2|-
TGTGCCAGCAAATCGGGACAGGGTTCCTACGAGCAGTACTTC
CASKSGQGSYEQYF
>-|TRBJ1-3|TRBV6-5|-
TGTGCCAGCAGTTACGCCCCACCACACTCTGGAAACACCATATATTTT
CASSYAPPHSGNTIYF
>-|TRBJ1-1|TRBV5-1|-
TGCGCCAGCAGCTTGGATCTTACTATGAGGACTGAAGCTTTCTTT
CASSLDLTMRTEAFF
>-|TRBJ1-2|TRBV7-6|-
TGTGCCAGCAGCTTAGCGGGATGGACGGATGGCTACACCTTC
CASSLAGWTDGYTF
>-|TRBJ1-2|TRBV28|-
TGTGCCAGCAGTTTACGTCTTTATGGCTACACCTTC
CASSLRLYGYTF
>TRBD1|TRBJ1-5|TRBV10-2|-
TGCGCCAGCAGTGAGGGGACAGGGGGCTATCAGCCCCAGCATTTT
CASSEGTGGYQPQHF
>TRBD1|TRBJ1-4|TRBV6-5|-
TGTGCCAGCAGGTCTCCAACAGGGGATGGCGGAAAACTGTTTTTT
CASRSPTGDGGKLFF
>TRBD1|TRBJ2-1|TRBV6-7|-
TGTGCCAGCAGTCACAGGGCTAGACAGGGTCACTACAATGAGCAGTTCTTC
CASSHRARQGHYNEQFF
>TRBD1|TRBJ1-1|TRBV6-5|-
TGTGCCAGCAGTTCAACGGACAGGGTGACTGAAGCTTTCTTT
CASSSTDRVTEAFF
>TRBD1|TRBJ2-7|TRBV2|-
TGTGCCAGCAGAGCGGGACAGGGAAACTACGAGCAGTACTTC
CASRAGQGNYEQYF
>TRBD2|TRBJ2-7|TRBV5-6|-
TGTGCCAGCAGCCTCCCCCGGGGGGGACTCAACGAGCAGTACTTC
CASSLPRGGLNEQYF
>-|TRBJ2-5|TRBV7-7|-
TGTGCTAGCAGCACGGGAGAGACCCAGTACTTC
CASSTGETQYF
>-|TRBJ1-1|TRBV19|-
TGTGCCAGTAGTAGGGGGGGAATGAACACTGAAGCTTTCTTT
CASSRGGMNTEAFF
>-|TRBJ2-3|TRBV6-4|-
TGTGCCAGCAGAGAGCCGGGGGAAACAGATACGCAGTATTTT
CASREPGETDTQYF
>-|TRBJ1-5|TRBV5-6|-
TGTGCCAGCAGCTTCCGTCCGAGATCAAATCAGCCCCAGCATTTT
CASSFRPRSNQPQHF
>TRBD1|TRBJ2-3|TRBV10-3|-
TGTGCCATCAGTGTGACAGGGTTTGGCACAGATACGCAGTATTTT
CAISVTGFGTDTQYF
>-|TRBJ2-7|TRBV5-1|-
TGCGCCAGCAGCTTGCAGGTTAGCTCCTACGAGCAGTACTTC
CASSLQVSSYEQYF
>TRBD1|TRBJ1-1|TRBV5-5|once
TGTGCCAGCAGCATGACAGGGGGCAAGGTTGAAGCTTTCTTT
CASSMTGGKVEAFF
>TRBD1|TRBJ2-2|TRBV19|-
TGTGCCAGTAGTATAGCAGGGGGCACCGGGGAGCTGTTTTTT
CASSIAGGTGELFF
>TRBD1|TRBJ2-1|TRBV19|-
TGTGCCACCTCTTCGACAGGGGTGCCCTACAATGAGCAGTTCTTC
CATSSTGVPYNEQFF
>TRBD1|TRBJ2-7|TRBV6-1|-
TGTGCCAGCAGTAGAACTGGGACAGCCTACGAGCAGTACTTC
CASSRTGTAYEQYF
>-|TRBJ1-1|TRBV5-1|-
TGCGCCAGCAGCCCGGGGGGGAGAATGAACACTGAAGCTTTCTTT
CASSPGGRMNTEAFF
>TRBD1|TRBJ2-7|TRBV7-2|-
TGTGCCAGCAGCCCCGGGACAGGGACGCGGCAGTACTTC
CASSPGTGTRQYF
>-|TRBJ1-3|TRBV6-1|-
TGTGCCAGCAATTTTGGGGCCGTCTCTGGAAACACCATATATTTT
CASNFGAVSGNTIYF
>TRBD2|TRBJ2-5|TRBV5-1|-
TGCGCCAGCAGCTTAGCGGGAGGCTCACAAGAGACCCAGTACTTC
CASSLAGGSQETQYF
>-|TRBJ2-5|TRBV10-1|-
TGCGCCAGCAGTGGTGCCGCCCCCCGGGAGACCCAGTACTTC
CASSGAAPRETQYF
>-|TRBJ2-5|TRBV6-5|few
TGTGCCAGCAGTTACTCGGGCCCCGAGGGCGCGGCCCAGTACTTC
CASSYSGPEGAAQYF
>TRBD2|TRBJ2-1|TRBV14|-
TGTGCCAGCAGGGGACTAGCGGGACGTCAGGAGCAGTTCTTC
CASRGLAGRQEQFF
>TRBD1|TRBJ2-2|TRBV18|-
TGTGCCAGCTCACCCCCGGGGACAGCGAACACCGGGGAGCTGTTTTTT
CASSPPGTANTGELFF
>-|TRBJ1-1|TRBV10-3|once
TGTGCCATCAGTCAATTGCCCGAAACTGAAGCTTTCTTT
CAISQLPETEAFF
>TRBD2|TRBJ2-2|TRBV5-4|-
TGTGCCAGCAGCCGGGGACTAGCGGGAATGGGCGGGGAGCTGTTTTTT
CASSRGLAGMGGELFF
>TRBD1|TRBJ1-2|TRBV11-2|-
TGTGCCAGCAGTTCAACAGGGGGCAGCTATGGCTACACCTTC
CASSSTGGSYGYTF
>TRBD2|TRBJ2-7|TRBV15|-
TGTGCCACCAGCAGAGCCCCCGGGAGGTTGTATGAGCAGTACTTC
CATSRAPGRLYEQYF
>TRBD2|TRBJ2-1|TRBV7-8|-
TGTGCCAGCAGCCCGACCCGGACTAGCGGTAAATTTCAGTTCTTC
CASSPTRTSGKFQFF
>TRBD1|TRBJ2-3|TRBV6-5|-
TGTGCCAGCAGTCGGGACAGGAGCACAGATACGCAGTATTTT
CASSRDRSTDTQYF
>-|TRBJ2-3|TRBV2|-
TGTGCCAGCAGTGGACAGCCTAGCACAGATACGCAGTATTTT
CASSGQPSTDTQYF
>TRBD1|TRBJ2-7|TRBV4-3|-
TGCGCCAGCAGCAGAACCCAACAGGGGTCCTACGAGCAGTACTTC
CASSRTQQGSYEQYF
>-|TRBJ2-1|TRBV5-1|-
TGCGCCAGCGCAGACATATACAATGAGCAGTTCTTC
CASADIYNEQFF
>-|TRBJ1-1|TRBV7-2|-
TGTGCCAGCAGCCGCGCGGGGGGTGACACTGAAGCTTTCTTT
CASSRAGGDTEAFF
>-|TRBJ1-5|TRBV7-8|-
TGTGCCAGCAGCAAGGACACGAGATACAATAGCAATCAGCCCCAGCATTTT
CASSKDTRYNSNQPQHF
>-|TRBJ2-7|TRBV11-2|-
TGTGCCAGCCGTGGGCAGCTCTCCTACGAGCAGTACTTC
CASRGQLSYEQYF
>-|TRBJ1-6|TRBV5-1|-
TGCGCCAGCAGCTTGGCCTCGGGGACCTATTCACCCCTCCACTTT
CASSLASGTYSPLHF
>-|TRBJ1-4|TRBV6-5|-
TGTGCCAGCAGTCTTCACAGTGTCGGCAATGAAAAACTGTTTTTT
CASSLHSVGNEKLFF
>TRBD1|TRBJ2-7|TRBV5-6|-
TGTGCCAGCAGCGTAACCGGGACAGACCCTATCGGGCAGTACTTC
CASSVTGTDPIGQYF
>-|TRBJ1-5|TRBV10-1|-
TGCGCCAGCAGTGAGTCCGGGGTCAATCAGCCCCAGCATTTT
CASSESGVNQPQHF
>-|TRBJ2-3|TRBV19|-
TGTGCCAGTAGTATAGATGTACTAGCAGATACGCAGTATTTT
CASSIDVLADTQYF
>-|TRBJ2-6|TRBV27|-
TGTGCCAGCACCCCTCAATTTACCTCTGGGGCCAACGTCCTGACTTTC
CASTPQFTSGANVLTF
>-|TRBJ2-5|TRBV27|-
TGTGCCAGCAGCCGGGACTGGGGAACGGGGGCACAAGAGACCCAGTACTTC
CASSRDWGTGAQETQYF
>-|TRBJ1-2|TRBV5-1|-
TGCGCCAGCAGCTCGACAGAGAACTATGGCTACACCTTC
CASSSTENYGYTF
>TRBD1|TRBJ2-5|TRBV5-1|-
TGCGCCAGCAGTATGGACAGGGGCAGGTCACAAGAGACCCAGTACTTC
CASSMDRGRSQETQYF